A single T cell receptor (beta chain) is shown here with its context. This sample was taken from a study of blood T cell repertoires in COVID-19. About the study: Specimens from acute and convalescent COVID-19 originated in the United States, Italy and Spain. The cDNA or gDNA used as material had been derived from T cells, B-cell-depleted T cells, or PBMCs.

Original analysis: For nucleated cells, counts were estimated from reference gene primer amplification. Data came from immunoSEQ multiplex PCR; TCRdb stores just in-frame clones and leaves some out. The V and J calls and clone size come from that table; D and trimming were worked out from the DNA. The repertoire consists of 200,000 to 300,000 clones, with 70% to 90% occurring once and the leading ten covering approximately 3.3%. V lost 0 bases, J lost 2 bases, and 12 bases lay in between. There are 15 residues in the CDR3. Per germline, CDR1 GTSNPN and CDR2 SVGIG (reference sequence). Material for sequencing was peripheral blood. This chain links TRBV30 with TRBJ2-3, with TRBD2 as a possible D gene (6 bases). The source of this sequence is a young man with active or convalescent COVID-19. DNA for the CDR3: TGTGCCTGGAGTGTGGGTCGGGGGTACACAGATACGCAGTATTTT. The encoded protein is CAWSVGRGYTDTQYF.